The 23 T cell receptor beta chains below come from one sample, sequenced in a study of control samples from healthy donors and cancer patients. TCRdb's table, derived via immunoSEQ multiplex PCR, lists solely in-frame clones and lacks some. The data hold roughly 120,000 clones, with 88% observed a single time. The source material was blood. The source is a middle-aged man in good health.

The gene calls are TRBV11-2 and TRBJ2-1; 8 bases match TRBD2. The CDR3 is made up of 18 amino acids. Germline lookup yields CDR1 SGHAT and CDR2 FQNNGV. Trimming at V came to 3 bases and at J to 3 bases, leaving 13 bases not matched to a gene. This CDR3 reads CASSFIAGKTGGYNEQFF. In nucleotides, the CDR3 is TGTGCCAGCAGCTTTATAGCGGGGAAGACTGGAGGCTACAATGAGCAGTTCTTC.

As concerns this clone: One end of the junction varies from germline; a read error may be responsible. V is TRBV5-1 and J is TRBJ1-2; TRBD1 might be the D (5 bases). The CDR3 contains 12 residues. Germline CDR1 is SGHRS and CDR2 is YFSETQ. This chain's CDR3 is CASSTGAEVRAF. The DNA for the CDR3 is TGCGCCAGCAGCACCGGGGCGGAAGTTCGTGCCTTC.

J is TRBJ1-1 and V is TRBV10-1; D call uncertain. Trimming took off 2 bases at V and 1 base at J, with 8 bases between the two ends. This CDR3 has 14 amino acids. The germline V gene has CDR1 WNHNN and CDR2 SYGVQD (reference sequence). CDR3 bases: TGCGCCAGCAGTGAGCACAGACAGAACACTGAAGCTTTCTTT. Translating gives CASSEHRQNTEAFF.

This clone is a singleton in its sample. J is TRBJ2-3 and V is TRBV2, with 10 bases lining up with TRBD1. The germline V gene encodes CDR1 SNHLY and CDR2 FYNNEI. The J segment lost 4 bases and the V segment lost 7 bases, leaving 5 bases of the junction unmatched. This CDR3 has 14 residues. The CDR3 nucleotides are TGTGCCAGCACCCCAGGACAGGGGGCAGATACGCAGTATTTT. It specifies CASTPGQGADTQYF.

The chain joins TRBV2 to TRBJ2-2; a possible D gene is TRBD2 (5 bases). The CDR3 length is 12 residues. V was shortened by 3 bases and J by 13 bases, with 12 bases between the two germline ends. Germline V CDR1 and CDR2: SNHLY, FYNNEI. The CDR3 sequence: CASSDPLAGLFF. The DNA of the CDR3 is TGTGCCAGCAGTGACCCCCTCGCGGGGCTGTTTTTT.

The chain is built from TRBV28 and TRBJ2-7; TRBD1 is a possible D gene (6 bases). Germline V gives CDR1 MDHEN, CDR2 SYDVKM. CDR3 length: 14 amino acids. The V end was cut by 7 bases, the J end by 5 bases, with 18 bases between. CDR3 amino acids: CASTSWQGTDEQYF. CDR3 sequence (DNA): TGTGCCAGCACCTCGTGGCAGGGGACGGACGAGCAGTACTTC.

This chain uses TRBV7-8 with TRBJ2-3; 13 positions agree with TRBD2. J was trimmed by 7 bases and V by 5 bases; bases with no gene match: 12. CDR1 is SGHVS, CDR2 FQNEAQ, per germline. This CDR3 comprises 17 residues. The CDR3 nucleotides are TGTGCCAGCAGCCCGCGGACTAGCGGGGGACCTCCGAATACGCAGTATTTT. It is translated as CASSPRTSGGPPNTQYF.

The rearrangement links TRBV9 to TRBJ2-2; D remains unclear. This CDR3 comprises 13 residues. Trimming took 0 bases from V and 4 from J, leaving 4 bases between them. Germline loops: CDR1 SGDLS, CDR2 YYNGEE. CDR3 nucleotide sequence: TGTGCCAGCAGCGTAGAACCCACCGGGGAGCTGTTTTTT. Translated, it gives CASSVEPTGELFF.

V gene TRBV3-1 (or the pseudogene TRBV3-2) combines with J gene TRBJ1-1; D is uncertain. CDR1 LGHDT and CDR2 YNNKEL come from the germline V gene (reference sequence). The CDR3 runs to 13 residues. The germline V and J ends were trimmed by 2 bases and 1 base, with 5 bases remaining between them. For the CDR3, the DNA is TGTGCCAGCAGCCAAAACGAGAACACTGAAGCTTTCTTT. This gives the protein CASSQNENTEAFF.

The chain employs TRBV5-6 and TRBJ1-1; the D gene is possibly TRBD1 (6 bases). Trimming removed 5 bases from V and 7 bases from J, with 18 bases in between. Germline V gene lookup returns CDR1 SGHDT and CDR2 YYEEEE. The CDR3 has 14 amino acids. The CDR3 protein is CASSFGVGTLEAFF. The CDR3 DNA follows: TGTGCCAGCAGTTTCGGGGTTGGGACACTTGAAGCTTTCTTT.

This clone was seen a single time. This chain uses TRBV28 with TRBJ1-2; TRBD1 agrees at 12 bases. The CDR3 extends over 15 amino acids. Looked up from germline, CDR1 is MDHEN and CDR2 is SYDVKM. J was trimmed by 8 bases and V by 0 bases; bases with no gene match: 4. DNA for the CDR3: TGTGCCAGCAGTTTATGGGGACAGGGGGCGCAGGGCTACACCTTC. Amino acids: CASSLWGQGAQGYTF.

V and J are TRBV28 and TRBJ1-1, with TRBD1 as a possible D gene (5 bases). The CDR3 runs to 15 residues. Germline V gene sequence: CDR1 MDHEN, CDR2 SYDVKM. Deletions cut 2 bases from V and 1 base from J, with 11 bases between. The CDR3, as DNA: TGTGCCAGCAGTTTAGGGGGGAGTAGGAACACTGAAGCTTTCTTT. It codes for CASSLGGSRNTEAFF.

In nucleotides, the CDR3 is TGTGCCAGCAGCTTAGTGGGCAGGATGAACACTGAAGCTTTCTTT. Translation gives CASSLVGRMNTEAFF. The rearrangement uses TRBV11-1 and TRBJ1-1; no firm D call. Trimming took 1 base from V and 0 from J, leaving 9 bases between them. The CDR3 has 15 amino acids. The germline CDR1 and CDR2 sequences are SGHAT and FQDESV (reference sequence).

The genes are TRBV6-1 and TRBJ2-7; D unresolved. From germline, CDR1 is MNHNS and CDR2 SASEGT. Trimming cost V 3 bases and J 0 bases, with 12 bases left between them. The CDR3 extends over 15 amino acids. As DNA, the CDR3 is TGTGCCAGCAGTGACCCCAGCTCGTCCTCCTACGAGCAGTACTTC. Its protein product is CASSDPSSSSYEQYF.

The gene calls are TRBV19 and TRBJ1-2; D may be TRBD1 (6 bases). Trimming cost V 7 bases and J 4 bases, with 13 bases left between them. Looked up from germline, CDR1 is LNHDA and CDR2 is SQIVND (reference sequence). This CDR3 contains 13 residues. CDR3 sequence: CASTQTGVYGYTF. The CDR3 region has the DNA TGTGCCAGTACTCAGACAGGCGTCTATGGCTACACCTTC.

This rearrangement joins TRBV30 to TRBJ1-1; D gene ambiguous. V was cut by 0 bases and J by 0 bases, with 14 bases left in between. Germline V gene lookup returns CDR1 GTSNPN and CDR2 SVGIG (reference sequence). This CDR3 has 16 amino acids. The chain's CDR3 is CAWSVGPPGMNTEAFF. The CDR3 DNA sequence: TGTGCCTGGAGTGTAGGCCCCCCCGGGATGAACACTGAAGCTTTCTTT.

The V call is TRBV3-1 (or the pseudogene TRBV3-2), the J call TRBJ2-5; 7 nucleotides agree with TRBD1. The CDR3 totals 14 residues. Trimming at V came to 1 base and at J to 3 bases, leaving 2 bases not matched to a gene. Germline loops: CDR1 LGHDT, CDR2 YNNKEL (reference sequence). CDR3 residues: CASSQVDREETQYF. In nucleotides, the CDR3 is TGTGCCAGCAGCCAAGTAGACAGGGAAGAGACCCAGTACTTC.

The J gene is TRBJ2-7, the V gene TRBV3-1 (or the pseudogene TRBV3-2), with D possibly being TRBD1 (6 bases). V was pared by 1 base and J by 7 bases, with 14 bases between. CDR1 is LGHDT, CDR2 YNNKEL, per germline (reference sequence). This CDR3 contains 14 residues. The CDR3 protein is CASSQGTRGSEQYF. CDR3 coding DNA: TGTGCCAGCAGCCAAGGGACCAGGGGAAGTGAGCAGTACTTC.

The genes are TRBV19 and TRBJ1-3; D perhaps matches TRBD1 (5 bases). Trimming left V 9 bases short and J 3 bases short, with 18 bases between. Germline CDR1 is LNHDA and CDR2 is SQIVND (reference sequence). The CDR3 loop spans 15 amino acids. CDR3 in amino acids: CASDNGHGGGNTIYF. CDR3 bases: TGTGCCAGCGACAACGGACATGGGGGTGGAAACACCATATATTTT.

This chain joins TRBV25-1 and TRBJ2-7; D unclear. Per germline, CDR1 MGHDK and CDR2 SYGVNS. The CDR3 spans 13 residues. The V end lost 1 base, the J end lost 7 bases, and 11 bases lay between the germline ends. The CDR3 DNA reads as TGTGCCAGCAGTGAATTAACGCTGGGGGAGCAGTACTTC. Protein: CASSELTLGEQYF.

This clone is medium-sized (0.01 to 0.1%) by share. The chain employs TRBV3-1 (or the pseudogene TRBV3-2) and TRBJ2-7; D ambiguous. Germline V CDR1 and CDR2: LGHDT, YNNKEL (reference sequence). Trimming took 3 bases from V and 6 from J, leaving 6 bases between them. The CDR3 extends over 11 amino acids. CDR3 loop: CASSHAGEQYF. The CDR3, as DNA: TGTGCCAGCAGCCACGCCGGCGAGCAGTACTTC.

The V and J genes are TRBV10-3 and TRBJ1-3, with 7 bases lining up with TRBD1. Trimming cost V 6 bases and J 1 base; bases outside gene matches: 6. The CDR3 sequence is 15 residues long. CDR1 and CDR2 from the germline V gene are ENHRY and SYGVKD. The CDR3 protein is CAIRSGQTSGNTIYF. The CDR3 DNA sequence: TGTGCCATCAGATCGGGACAGACTTCTGGAAACACCATATATTTT.

V is TRBV5-1 and J is TRBJ1-1; D not resolved. Germline values: CDR1 SGHRS, CDR2 YFSETQ. Trimming stripped 2 bases from V and 10 bases from J, with 9 bases between. This CDR3 has 11 amino acids. The CDR3, as DNA: TGCGCCAGCAGCTTTAGCGGTAGAGCTTTCTTT. Protein product: CASSFSGRAFF.